The sample holds one count of the clone carrying this T cell receptor (beta chain). Its target is unknown. The sample is drawn from a study of cytomegalovirus exposure and HLA in healthy donors. The CDR3 extends over 15 amino acids. V shed 3 bases and J shed 2 bases, with 14 bases lying between them. Germline V gene data show CDR1 as SGHVS and CDR2 as FNYEAQ. Generated by immunoSEQ multiplex PCR, the TCRdb table keeps only in-frame clones and is missing some. The sample has roughly 130,000 clones; under 90% are singletons. Whole-study findings and limits: Generally TCR sequences proved uncommon, though certain public TCRs appeared in numerous donors. Cytomegalovirus association was listed for approximately 160 TCR beta chains.

The sample consisted of PBMCs. This sequence was found in a young man in good health and CMV-seronegative. This chain links TRBV7-6 with TRBJ2-7; perhaps TRBD1 as D (6 bases). The CDR3 sequence is CASSLYRDATYEQYF. CDR3 DNA: TGTGCCAGCAGCTTGTACAGGGATGCGACCTACGAGCAGTACTTC.